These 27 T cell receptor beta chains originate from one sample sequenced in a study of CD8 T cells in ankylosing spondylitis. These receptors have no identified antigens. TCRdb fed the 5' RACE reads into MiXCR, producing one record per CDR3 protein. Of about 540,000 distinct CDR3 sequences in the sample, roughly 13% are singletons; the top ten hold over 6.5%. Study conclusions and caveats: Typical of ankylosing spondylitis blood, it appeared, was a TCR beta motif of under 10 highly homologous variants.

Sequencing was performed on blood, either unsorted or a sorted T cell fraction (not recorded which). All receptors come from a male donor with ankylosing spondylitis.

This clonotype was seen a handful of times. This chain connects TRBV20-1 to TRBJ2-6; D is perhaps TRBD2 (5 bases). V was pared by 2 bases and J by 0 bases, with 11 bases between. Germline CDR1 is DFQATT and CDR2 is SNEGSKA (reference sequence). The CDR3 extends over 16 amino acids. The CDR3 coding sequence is TGCAGTGCTAGAAGTCTGGCGGGCTCTGGGGCCAACGTCCTGACTTTC. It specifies CSARSLAGSGANVLTF.

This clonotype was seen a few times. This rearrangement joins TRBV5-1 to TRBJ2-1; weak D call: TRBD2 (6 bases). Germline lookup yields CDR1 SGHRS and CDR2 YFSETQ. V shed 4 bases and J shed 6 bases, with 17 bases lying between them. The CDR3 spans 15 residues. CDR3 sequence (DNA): TGCGCCAGCAGCCTCATAGTGACTAGTCTCAATGAGCAGTTCTTC. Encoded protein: CASSLIVTSLNEQFF.

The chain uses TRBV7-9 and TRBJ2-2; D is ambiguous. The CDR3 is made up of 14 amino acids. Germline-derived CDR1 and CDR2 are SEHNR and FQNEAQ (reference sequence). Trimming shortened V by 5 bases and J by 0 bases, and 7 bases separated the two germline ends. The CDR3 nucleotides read TGTGCCAGCAGCGAAACAACGAACACCGGGGAGCTGTTTTTT. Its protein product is CASSETTNTGELFF.

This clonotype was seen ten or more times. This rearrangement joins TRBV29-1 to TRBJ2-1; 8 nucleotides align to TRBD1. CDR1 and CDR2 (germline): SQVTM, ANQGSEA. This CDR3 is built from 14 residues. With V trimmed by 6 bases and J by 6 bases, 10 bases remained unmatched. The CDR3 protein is CSVSSGGHINEQFF. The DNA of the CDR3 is TGCAGCGTGTCCTCAGGGGGCCATATCAATGAGCAGTTCTTC.

CDR3 loop: CASSRGREGSYEQYV. The CDR3 nucleotides are TGTGCCAGCAGCCGAGGGCGGGAGGGGTCCTACGAGCAGTACGTC. The chain recombines TRBV7-2 with TRBJ2-7; 9 nucleotides match TRBD2. The ends lost 5 bases at V and 1 base at J; junction bases unmatched: 6. CDR3 length equals 15 residues. Germline CDR1 is SGHTA and CDR2 is FQGNSA.

The CDR3 sequence is CASSSGSRGTEAFF. The CDR3 DNA is TGTGCCAGCAGCTCCGGGTCCCGGGGGACTGAAGCTTTCTTT. The chain links TRBV7-9 to TRBJ1-1; D perhaps matches TRBD1 (5 bases). Germline V CDR1 and CDR2: SEHNR, FQNEAQ (reference sequence). This CDR3 is built from 14 residues. The V end lost 4 bases, the J end lost 5 bases, and 14 bases lay between the germline ends.

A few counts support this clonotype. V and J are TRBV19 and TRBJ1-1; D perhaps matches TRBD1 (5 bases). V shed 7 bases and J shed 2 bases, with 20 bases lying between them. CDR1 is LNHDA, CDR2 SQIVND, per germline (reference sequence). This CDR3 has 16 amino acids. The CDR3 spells CASTPRGEYLNTEAFF. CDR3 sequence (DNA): TGTGCCAGTACCCCGAGGGGCGAGTACTTAAACACTGAAGCTTTCTTT.

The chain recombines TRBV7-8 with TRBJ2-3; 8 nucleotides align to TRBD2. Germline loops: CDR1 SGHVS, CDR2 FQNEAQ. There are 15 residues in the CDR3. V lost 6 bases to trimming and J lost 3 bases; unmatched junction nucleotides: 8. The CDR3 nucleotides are TGTGCCAGCAGTCTAAGCGGGAGTTGGACAGATACGCAGTATTTT. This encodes CASSLSGSWTDTQYF.

The chain's CDR3 is CATSDPYGGGGADTQYF. The CDR3, as DNA: TGTGCCACCAGTGATCCCTACGGGGGAGGAGGGGCAGATACGCAGTATTTT. The chain links TRBV24-1 to TRBJ2-3; tentative D call: TRBD2 (6 bases). V was pared by 3 bases and J by 4 bases, with 19 bases between. The CDR3 extends over 17 amino acids. Per the germline V gene, CDR1 is KGHDR and CDR2 is SFDVKD.

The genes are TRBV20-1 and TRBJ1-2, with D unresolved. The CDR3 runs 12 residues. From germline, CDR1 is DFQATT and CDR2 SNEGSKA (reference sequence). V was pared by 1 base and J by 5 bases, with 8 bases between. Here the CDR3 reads CSARGGSYGYTF. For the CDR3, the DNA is TGCAGTGCTAGAGGCGGGAGTTATGGCTACACCTTC.

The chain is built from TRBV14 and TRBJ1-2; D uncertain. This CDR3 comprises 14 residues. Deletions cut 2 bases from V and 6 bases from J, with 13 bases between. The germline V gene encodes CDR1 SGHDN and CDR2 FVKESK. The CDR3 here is CASSQFGLHNGYTF. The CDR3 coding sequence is TGTGCCAGCAGCCAATTCGGACTCCACAATGGCTACACCTTC.

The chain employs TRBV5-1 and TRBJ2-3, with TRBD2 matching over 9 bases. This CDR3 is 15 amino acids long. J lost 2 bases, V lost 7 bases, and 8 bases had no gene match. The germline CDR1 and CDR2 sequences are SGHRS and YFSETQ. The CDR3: CASGERGDLTDTQYF. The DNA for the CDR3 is TGCGCCAGCGGGGAGCGGGGGGACCTCACAGATACGCAGTATTTT. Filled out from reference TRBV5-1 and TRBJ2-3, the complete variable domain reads KAGVTQTPRYLIKTRGQQVTLSCSPISGHRSVSWYQQTPGQGLQFLFEYFSETQRNKGNFPGRFSGRQFSNSRSEMNVSTLELGDSALYLCASGERGDLTDTQYFGPGTRLTVL.

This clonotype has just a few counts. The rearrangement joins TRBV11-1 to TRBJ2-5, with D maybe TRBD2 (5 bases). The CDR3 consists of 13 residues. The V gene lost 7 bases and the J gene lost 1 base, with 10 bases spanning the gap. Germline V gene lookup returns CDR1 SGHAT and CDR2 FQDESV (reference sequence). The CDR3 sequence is CASTGLAQETQYF. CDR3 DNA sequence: TGTGCCAGCACCGGACTCGCCCAAGAGACCCAGTACTTC.

CDR3 bases: TGTGCCAGCAGCACCTGGACAGGGCGAGGCAATCAGCCCCAGCATTTT. Its protein is CASSTWTGRGNQPQHF. The rearrangement joins TRBV5-6 to TRBJ1-5; 8 bases are shared with TRBD1. The V segment lost 4 bases and the J segment 2 bases; nucleotides outside the gene matches: 8. This CDR3 contains 16 residues. Germline V gene sequence: CDR1 SGHDT, CDR2 YYEEEE.

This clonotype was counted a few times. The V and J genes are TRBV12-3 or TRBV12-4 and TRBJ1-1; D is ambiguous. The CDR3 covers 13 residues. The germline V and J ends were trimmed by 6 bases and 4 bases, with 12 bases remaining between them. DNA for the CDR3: TGTGCCAGCAGGGATGGACTCGCCACTGAAGCTTTCTTT. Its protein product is CASRDGLATEAFF.

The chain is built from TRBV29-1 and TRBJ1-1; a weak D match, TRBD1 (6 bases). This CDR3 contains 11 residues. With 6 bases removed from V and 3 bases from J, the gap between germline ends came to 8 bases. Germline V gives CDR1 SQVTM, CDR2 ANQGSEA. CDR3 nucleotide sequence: TGCAGCGTAACAGGGTACACTGAAGCTTTCTTT. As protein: CSVTGYTEAFF.

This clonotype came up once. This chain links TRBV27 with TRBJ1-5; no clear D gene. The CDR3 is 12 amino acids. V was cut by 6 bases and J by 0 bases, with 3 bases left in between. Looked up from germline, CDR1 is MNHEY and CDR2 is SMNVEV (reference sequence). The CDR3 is CASRPSNQPQHF. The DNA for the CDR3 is TGTGCCAGCAGACCTAGCAATCAGCCCCAGCATTTT.

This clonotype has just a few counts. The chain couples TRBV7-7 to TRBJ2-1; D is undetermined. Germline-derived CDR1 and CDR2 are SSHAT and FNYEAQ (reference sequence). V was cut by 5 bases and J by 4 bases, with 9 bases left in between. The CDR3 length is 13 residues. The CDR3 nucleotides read TGTGCCAGCAGCGAAGACTTATACAATGAGCAGTTCTTC. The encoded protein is CASSEDLYNEQFF.

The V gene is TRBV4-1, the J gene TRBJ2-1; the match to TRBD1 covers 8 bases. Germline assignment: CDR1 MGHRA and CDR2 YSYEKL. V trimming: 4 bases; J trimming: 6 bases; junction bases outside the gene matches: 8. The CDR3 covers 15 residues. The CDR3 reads CASSLRQGHSNEQFF. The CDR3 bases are TGCGCCAGCAGCCTCAGACAGGGGCATTCCAATGAGCAGTTCTTC.

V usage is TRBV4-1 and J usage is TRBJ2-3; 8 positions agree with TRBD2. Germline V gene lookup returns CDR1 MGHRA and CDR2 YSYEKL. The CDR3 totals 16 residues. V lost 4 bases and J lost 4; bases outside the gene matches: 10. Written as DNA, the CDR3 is TGCGCCAGCAGCCTCCAAGCGGGAGTGAACCCAGATACGCAGTATTTT. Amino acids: CASSLQAGVNPDTQYF.

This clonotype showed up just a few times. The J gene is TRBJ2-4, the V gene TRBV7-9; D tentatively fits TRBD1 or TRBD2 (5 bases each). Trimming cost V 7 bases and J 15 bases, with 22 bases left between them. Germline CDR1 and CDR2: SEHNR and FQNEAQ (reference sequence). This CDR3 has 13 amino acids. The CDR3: CASNSVVGAERYF. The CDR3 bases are TGTGCCAGCAACTCCGTGGTCGGGGCGGAGCGGTACTTC. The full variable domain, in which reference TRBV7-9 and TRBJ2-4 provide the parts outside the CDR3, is DTGVSQNPRHKITKRGQNVTFRCDPISEHNRLYWYRQTLGQGPEFLTYFQNEAQLEKSRLLSDRFSAERPKGSFSTLEIQRTEQGDSAMYLCASNSVVGAERYFGAGTRLSVL.

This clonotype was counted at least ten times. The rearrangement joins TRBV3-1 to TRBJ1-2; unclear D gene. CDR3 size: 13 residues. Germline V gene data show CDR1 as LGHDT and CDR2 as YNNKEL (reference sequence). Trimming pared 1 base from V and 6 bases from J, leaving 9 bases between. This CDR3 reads CASSQVAVNGYTF. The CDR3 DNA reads TGTGCCAGCAGCCAAGTGGCAGTTAATGGCTACACCTTC.

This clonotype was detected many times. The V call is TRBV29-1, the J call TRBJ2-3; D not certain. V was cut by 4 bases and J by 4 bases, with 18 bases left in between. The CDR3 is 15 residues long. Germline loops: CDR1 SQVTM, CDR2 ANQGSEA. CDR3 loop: CSVVVGSLVPDTQYF. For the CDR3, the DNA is TGCAGCGTTGTAGTGGGCAGTCTTGTCCCAGATACGCAGTATTTT.

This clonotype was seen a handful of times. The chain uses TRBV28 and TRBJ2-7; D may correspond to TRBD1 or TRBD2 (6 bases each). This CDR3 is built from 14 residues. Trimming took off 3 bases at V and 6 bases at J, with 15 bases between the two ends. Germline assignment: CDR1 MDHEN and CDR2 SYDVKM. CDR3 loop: CASSFTGRGGEQYF. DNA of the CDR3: TGTGCCAGCAGTTTTACGGGCAGGGGAGGCGAGCAGTACTTC.

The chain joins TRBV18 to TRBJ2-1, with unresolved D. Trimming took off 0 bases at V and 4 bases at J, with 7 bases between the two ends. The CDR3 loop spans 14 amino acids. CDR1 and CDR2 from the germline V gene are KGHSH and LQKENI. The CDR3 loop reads CASSPPNRYNEQFF. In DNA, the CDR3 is TGTGCCAGCTCACCACCCAATAGATACAATGAGCAGTTCTTC.

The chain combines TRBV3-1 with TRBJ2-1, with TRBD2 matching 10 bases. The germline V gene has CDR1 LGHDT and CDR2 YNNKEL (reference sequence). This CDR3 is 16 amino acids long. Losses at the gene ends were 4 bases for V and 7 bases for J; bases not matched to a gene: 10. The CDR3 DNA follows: TGTGCCAGCAGCCCGTTGACGCTAGCGGGAGTGAATGAGCAGTTCTTC. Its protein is CASSPLTLAGVNEQFF.

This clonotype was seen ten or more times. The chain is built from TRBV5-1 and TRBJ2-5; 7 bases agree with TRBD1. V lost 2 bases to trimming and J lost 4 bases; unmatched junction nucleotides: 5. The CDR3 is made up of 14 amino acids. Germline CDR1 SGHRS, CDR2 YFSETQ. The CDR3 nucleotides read TGCGCCAGCAGCTTACAGGGGAGAGTAGAGACCCAGTACTTC. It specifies CASSLQGRVETQYF.